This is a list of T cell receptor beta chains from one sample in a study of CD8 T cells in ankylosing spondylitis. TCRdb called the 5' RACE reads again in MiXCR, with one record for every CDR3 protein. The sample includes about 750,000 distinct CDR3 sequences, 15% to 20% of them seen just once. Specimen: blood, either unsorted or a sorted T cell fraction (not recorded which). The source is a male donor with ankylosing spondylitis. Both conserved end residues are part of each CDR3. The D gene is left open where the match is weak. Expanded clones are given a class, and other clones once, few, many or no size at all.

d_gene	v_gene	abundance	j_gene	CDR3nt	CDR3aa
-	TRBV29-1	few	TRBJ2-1	TGCAGCTCCCGGGCGGCCACCTACAATGAGCAGTTCTTC	CSSRAATYNEQFF
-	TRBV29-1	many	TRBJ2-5	TGCAGCGTTGACACAAGACAAGAGACCCAGTACTTC	CSVDTRQETQYF
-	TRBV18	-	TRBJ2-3	TGTGCCAGCTCGCCGGGCGGGTATTTT	CASSPGGYF
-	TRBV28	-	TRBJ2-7	TGTGCCAGCAGTTTCCCCTCAGGGGCCTACGAGCAGTACTTC	CASSFPSGAYEQYF
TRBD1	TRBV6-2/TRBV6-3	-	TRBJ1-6	TGTGCCAGCAGTTACGAGGAGCGACAGGGATTATCACCCCTCCACTTT	CASSYEERQGLSPLHF
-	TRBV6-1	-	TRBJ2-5	TGTGCCAGCAGTGTACAGGGGGGGGAGACCCAGTACTTC	CASSVQGGETQYF
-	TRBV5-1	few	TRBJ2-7	TGCGCCAGCAAGTGGTCAGGGGCTGAAGAGCAGTACTTC	CASKWSGAEEQYF
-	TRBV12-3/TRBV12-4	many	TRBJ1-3	TGTGCCAGCAGCCCCGGGGGGAGTGGAAACACCATATATTTT	CASSPGGSGNTIYF
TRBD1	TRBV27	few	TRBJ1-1	TGTGCCAGCAGTCTTGTGACAGGGGCGAACACTGAAGCTTTCTTT	CASSLVTGANTEAFF
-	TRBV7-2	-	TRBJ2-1	TGTGCCAGCAGCCCCCAGGGGCAGGTCAGCTACAATGAGCAGTTCTTC	CASSPQGQVSYNEQFF
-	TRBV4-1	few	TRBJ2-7	TGCGCCAGCAGCCAAGATTGGGGCCTTTACGAGCAGTACTTC	CASSQDWGLYEQYF
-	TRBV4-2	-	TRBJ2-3	TGTGCCAGCAGCCAAGATCGAGGCGTGGGGGAGACAGATACGCAGTATTTT	CASSQDRGVGETDTQYF
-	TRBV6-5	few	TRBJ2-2	TGTGCCAGCAGTTTGACAGGGGAGGGCGGGGAGCTGTTTTTT	CASSLTGEGGELFF
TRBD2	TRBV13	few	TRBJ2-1	TGTGCCAGCAGCCCCCATCTAGCGGGAGATGGAAATGAGCAGTTCTTC	CASSPHLAGDGNEQFF
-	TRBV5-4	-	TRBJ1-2	TGTGCCAGCAGCTTGGGGGGGGCGGATGGCTACACCTTC	CASSLGGADGYTF
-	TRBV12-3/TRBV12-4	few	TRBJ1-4	TGTGCCAGCAGCCCCGGCATAGAAAAACTGTTTTTT	CASSPGIEKLFF
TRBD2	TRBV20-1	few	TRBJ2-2	TGCAGTGCTATCAGCGGGGGGGCATCCGGGGAGCTGTTTTTT	CSAISGGASGELFF
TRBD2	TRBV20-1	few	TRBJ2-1	TGCAGTGTCAAGCGGGGATACAATGAGCAGTTCTTC	CSVKRGYNEQFF